The clone carrying this TCR beta chain was detected once. As yet, its antigen is unknown. The material for each subset, its genomic DNA, was split evenly across several immunoSEQ plates. Here immunoSEQ multiplex PCR was the method, and the copy in TCRdb shows in-frame clones only, minus some. The table shows some 980,000 clones, with over 60% occurring only once. This record belongs to a study of shared clonotypes between healthy human individuals. Findings and limits, study-wide: An expected dependence of interdonor clonotype sharing on sequencing depth was noted.

Study donors comprised healthy, HIV-negative adults devoid of recent acute infection or vaccination. CD45RA+ naive and CD45RA-negative memory subsets were separated from CD4+ cells. Trimming left V 4 bases short and J 4 bases short, with 14 bases between. Germline CDR1 MDHEN, CDR2 SYDVKM. This CDR3 is 15 amino acids long. The sample consisted of memory CD4+ T cells sorted from blood. Subset given: CD45RA-negative fraction. This receptor was obtained from a man aged 18 to 35 in good health. The chain couples TRBV28 to TRBJ1-5; no firm D call. The CDR3 spells CASSSRRLANQPQHF. The CDR3 DNA reads TGTGCCAGCAGTTCCCGACGGCTGGCTAATCAGCCCCAGCATTTT.